This T cell receptor (beta chain) is drawn from a study of T cells in Graves' hyperthyroidism and ophthalmopathy. Aged 18 to 65, the patients had hyperthyroidism that was newly diagnosed and had lasted under 2 months. Template material for amplifying TCR beta CDR3 regions consisted of RNA transcripts. Initially, a first-round RT-PCR of the TCR CDR3 employed the HTBI primer set. TCRdb ran MiXCR on the multiplex PCR reads and lists one entry per CDR3 protein. The sample carries approximately 260,000 distinct CDR3 sequences, 15% recorded once. Germline assignment: CDR1 LNHNV and CDR2 YYDKDF (reference sequence). The CDR3 consists of 14 residues. The J segment lost 7 bases and the V segment lost 0 bases, leaving 2 bases of the junction unmatched. There are many counts of this clonotype.

This clonotype originated in a woman aged 45-59 years with Graves' hyperthyroidism that later progressed to Graves' ophthalmopathy. The chain employs TRBV15 and TRBJ1-4; TRBD1 aligns across 7 bases. Sequenced input: blood. The CDR3 here is CATSRDRGSEKLFF. CDR3 coding DNA: TGTGCCACCAGCAGAGACAGGGGGAGTGAAAAACTGTTTTTT. Combining the CDR3 with reference TRBV15 and TRBJ1-4 gives the whole variable domain DAMVIQNPRYQVTQFGKPVTLSCSQTLNHNVMYWYQQKSSQAPKLLFHYYDKDFNNEADTPDNFQSRRPNTSFCFLDIRSPGLGDTAMYLCATSRDRGSEKLFFGSGTQLSVL.